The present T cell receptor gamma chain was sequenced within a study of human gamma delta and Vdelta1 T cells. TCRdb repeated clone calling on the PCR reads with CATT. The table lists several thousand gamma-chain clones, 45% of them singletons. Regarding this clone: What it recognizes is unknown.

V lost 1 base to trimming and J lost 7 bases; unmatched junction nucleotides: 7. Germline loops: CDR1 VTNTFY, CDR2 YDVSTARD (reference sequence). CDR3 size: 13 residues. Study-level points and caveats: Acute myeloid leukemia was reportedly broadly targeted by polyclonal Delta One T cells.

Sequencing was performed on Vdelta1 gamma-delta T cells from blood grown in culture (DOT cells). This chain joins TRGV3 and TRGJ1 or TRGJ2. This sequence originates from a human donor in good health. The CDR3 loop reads CATWDSKGYKKLF. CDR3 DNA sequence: TGTGCCACCTGGGACAGCAAAGGGTATAAGAAACTCTTT.